These T cell receptor beta chains were read from a single sample in a study of CD8+CD57+ T cells in acquired aplastic anemia. TCRdb fed the reads into MiXCR, producing one record per CDR3 protein. The table lists around 250,000 distinct CDR3 sequences, 82% of them singletons, with approximately 40% in the top ten. The sequencing sample was made of sorted CD4+, CD8+, or CD8+CD57+ T cells (not recorded which) from PBMCs. Receptor source: a human donor with aplastic anemia. Both conserved end residues are part of each CDR3. Clone size is given for some rows only: seen once, a few or many times, or a class if the clone is expanded.

abundance | j_gene | v_gene | CDR3aa
- | TRBJ2-3 | TRBV7-2 | CASSPVGTSRGARYF
- | TRBJ1-1 | TRBV7-9 | CASSLVRGELFSGAFF
- | TRBJ2-7 | TRBV7-9 | CASSGQGFYEQYF
once | TRBJ2-3 | TRBV14 | CASSHGARGETQF
- | TRBJ2-5 | TRBV7-2 | CASSSPGSSPRETQYF
- | TRBJ1-1 | TRBV7-3 | CASSRGAHAVGHSEAFF
few | TRBJ1-2 | TRBV7-9 | CASSLVPGGLVYGYTF
- | TRBJ2-1 | TRBV7-9 | CASSFQRSGGSDEEQFF
once | TRBJ1-2 | TRBV7-8 | CASSLAAEGYTF
- | TRBJ1-1 | TRBV10-1 | CATGRARGTEAFF
- | TRBJ2-3 | TRBV11-3 | CASSLGRTTDTQYF
- | TRBJ1-5 | TRBV2 | CASRNTANSKQLLHF
- | TRBJ2-5 | TRBV7-9 | CATSRWASQDTQYF
- | TRBJ1-2 | TRBV7-9 | CASSLVPDGLVYGYTF
- | TRBJ2-3 | TRBV3-1 | CASSQGDRRGSQYF
- | TRBJ1-2 | TRBV7-9 | CASSLDRQDYTF
once | TRBJ1-2 | TRBV7-8 | CASSLAGTGDTHCHYGYTF
- | TRBJ2-1 | TRBV19 | CASSQGGGTGQDEQSF
- | TRBJ2-3 | TRBV7-7 | CASSLDTRPIAEYF
- | TRBJ1-4 | TRBV9 | CASSVGPTMRGNEKLFF
- | - | TRBV10-3 | CAISESSGEQSTEKLFF
- | TRBJ2-3 | TRBV9 | CASSLEGVAETQYF
- | - | TRBV2 | CASSEEGGVTYEQYF
many | TRBJ2-3 | TRBV2 | CASSERGAGGRTDTQYF
- | TRBJ2-3 | TRBV7-2 | CASSGGTTRGTDTQYF
- | TRBJ2-7 | TRBV6-8 | CASSYVDGTYEQYF
- | TRBJ1-4 | TRBV6-5 | CASRSDELNEKLFF
once | TRBJ1-2 | TRBV7-9 | CASSSTGGPYDGYTF
once | TRBJ2-7 | TRBV7-8 | CASSGPGLADAQYF